The clone carrying this T cell receptor beta chain was detected ten times or more. Unfractionated PBMC were spiked with known numbers of KT2 clone cells. This CDR3 contains 14 residues. The ends were cut back, 5 bases at V and 0 bases at J, with 9 bases in the middle. These data are taken from a study of quantifying T cell responses using KT2 cells. In the study overall: RNA was reverse transcribed with TCR alpha and beta constant-region primers.

Each cDNA got a UMI-containing oligo ligated at its 3' end. First-round PCR used three to five cycles and beta primers RC1.1 and RC1.2 covering TRBC1 and TRBC2. In TCRdb, the UMI-ligation and nested PCR reads were re-called with MiXCR into one record per CDR3 protein. In the table there are tens of thousands of distinct CDR3 sequences, 11% of which are singletons. The TCR was taken from a human donor. The sample was PBMCs spiked with cells of the T cell clone KT2. The chain has TRBV12-3 or TRBV12-4 and TRBJ2-3; D not certain. The CDR3 loop is CASSRIGSTDTQYF. The CDR3 nucleotides are TGTGCCAGCAGTCGGATAGGCAGCACAGATACGCAGTATTTT.